Detailed here is one T cell receptor beta chain. The antigen is unknown. Disease duration under 2 months; hyperthyroidism patients were aged 18 to 65. A patient was excluded if there was uncontrolled infection, other autoimmune disease, pregnancy or lactation. Using RNA transcripts as the source, TCR beta CDR3 regions were amplified. HTBI primers were the set used in a first-round RT-PCR of the TCR CDR3. TCRdb processed the multiplex PCR reads anew with MiXCR; each CDR3 protein has one entry. The sample contains under 250,000 distinct CDR3 sequences, over 15% of which appear only once. The sample is drawn from a study of T cells in Graves' hyperthyroidism and ophthalmopathy. Study-level points and caveats: Separating ophthalmopathy from stable hyperthyroidism was achieved by a 13 V-J model.

The V gene end was trimmed by 5 bases and the J gene end by 7 bases; junction bases not matched to a gene: 12. In germline, CDR1 is SGHAT, CDR2 FQNNGV. There are 17 residues in the CDR3. The rearrangement joins TRBV11-2 to TRBJ2-1; 12 nucleotides match TRBD2. The TCR comes from a man between 50 and 59 years old with Graves' hyperthyroidism. The sample was blood. The CDR3 DNA sequence: TGTGCCAGCAGCCGTACTAGCGGGAGGCAAGATCAGAATGAGCAGTTCTTC. It yields the protein CASSRTSGRQDQNEQFF. Drawing the rest from reference TRBV11-2 and TRBJ2-1, the complete variable domain is EAGVAQSPRYKIIEKRQSVAFWCNPISGHATLYWYQQILGQGPKLLIQFQNNGVVDDSQLPKDRFSAERLKGVDSTLKIQPAKLEDSAVYLCASSRTSGRQDQNEQFFGPGTRLTVL.